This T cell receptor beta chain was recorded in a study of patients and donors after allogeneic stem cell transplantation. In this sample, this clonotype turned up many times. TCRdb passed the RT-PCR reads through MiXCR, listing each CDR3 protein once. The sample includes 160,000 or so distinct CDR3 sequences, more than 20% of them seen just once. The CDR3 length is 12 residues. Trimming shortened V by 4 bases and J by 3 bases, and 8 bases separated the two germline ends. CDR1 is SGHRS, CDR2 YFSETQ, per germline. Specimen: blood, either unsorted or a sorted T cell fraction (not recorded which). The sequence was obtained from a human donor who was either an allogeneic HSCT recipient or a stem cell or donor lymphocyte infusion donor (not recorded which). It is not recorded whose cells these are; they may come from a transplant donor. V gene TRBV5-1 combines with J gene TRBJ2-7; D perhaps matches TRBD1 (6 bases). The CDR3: CASSPTGYEQYF. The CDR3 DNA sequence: TGCGCCAGCAGCCCGACAGGCTACGAGCAGTACTTC.